This T cell receptor (beta chain) is drawn from a study of T cell repertoires in cytomegalovirus infection. Points on this clonotype: The antigen is unknown.

The CDR3 loop spans 13 amino acids. Trimming pared 2 bases from V and 3 bases from J, leaving 8 bases between. The germline V gene encodes CDR1 MNHNS and CDR2 SASEGT. TCRdb processed the reads anew with MiXCR; each CDR3 protein has one entry. The repertoire holds 200,000 or so distinct CDR3 sequences, 35% to 45% seen once, with approximately 59% in the top ten. The sequencing used CD8+ T cells from cultured PBMCs, collected from culture after CMV antigen stimulation. This sequence originates from a human donor in good health (CMV status not recorded). Some clones in this sample may be carry-over from other donors' samples. The chain has TRBV6-1 and TRBJ2-7; D remains ambiguous. CDR3 nucleotides: TGTGCCAGCAGTGAAAGGGAAATCTACGAGCAGTACTTC. The encoded protein is CASSEREIYEQYF.